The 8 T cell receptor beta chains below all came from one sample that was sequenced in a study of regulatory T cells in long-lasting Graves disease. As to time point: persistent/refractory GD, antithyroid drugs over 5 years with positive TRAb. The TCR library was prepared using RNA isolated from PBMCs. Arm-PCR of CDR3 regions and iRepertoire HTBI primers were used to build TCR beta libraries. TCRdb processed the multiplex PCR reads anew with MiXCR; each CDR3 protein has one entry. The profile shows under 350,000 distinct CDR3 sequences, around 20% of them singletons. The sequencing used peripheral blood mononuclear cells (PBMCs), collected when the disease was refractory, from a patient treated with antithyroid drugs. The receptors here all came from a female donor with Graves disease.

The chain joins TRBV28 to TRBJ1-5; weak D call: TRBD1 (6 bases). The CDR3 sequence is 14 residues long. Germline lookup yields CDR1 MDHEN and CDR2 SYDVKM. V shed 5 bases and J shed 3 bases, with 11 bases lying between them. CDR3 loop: CASSEGGTNQPQHF. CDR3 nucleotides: TGTGCCAGCAGTGAAGGGGGTACCAATCAGCCCCAGCATTTT.

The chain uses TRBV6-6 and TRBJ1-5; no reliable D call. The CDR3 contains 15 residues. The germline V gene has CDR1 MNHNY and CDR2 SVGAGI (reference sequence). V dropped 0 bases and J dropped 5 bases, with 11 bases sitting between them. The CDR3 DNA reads TGTGCCAGCAGTTACTCGGTAGGTGGGCATCAGCCCCAGCATTTT. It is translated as CASSYSVGGHQPQHF.

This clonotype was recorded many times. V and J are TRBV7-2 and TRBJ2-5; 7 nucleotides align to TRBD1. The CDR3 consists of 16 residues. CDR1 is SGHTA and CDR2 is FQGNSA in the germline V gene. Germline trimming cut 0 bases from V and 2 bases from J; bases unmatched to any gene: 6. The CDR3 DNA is TGTGCCAGCAGCTTAGCGCCAGGGGGTGGTCAAGAGACCCAGTACTTC. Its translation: CASSLAPGGGQETQYF.

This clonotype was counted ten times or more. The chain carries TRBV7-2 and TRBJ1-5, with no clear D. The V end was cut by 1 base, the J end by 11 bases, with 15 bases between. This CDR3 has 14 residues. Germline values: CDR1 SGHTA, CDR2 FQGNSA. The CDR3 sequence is CASSLGDGRVAQHF. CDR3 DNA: TGTGCCAGCAGCTTAGGAGATGGTAGGGTAGCCCAGCATTTT. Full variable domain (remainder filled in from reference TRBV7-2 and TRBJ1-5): GAGVSQSPSNKVTEKGKDVELRCDPISGHTALYWYRQSLGQGLEFLIYFQGNSAPDKSGLPSDRFSAERTGGSVSTLTIQRTQQEDSAVYLCASSLGDGRVAQHFGDGTRLSIL.

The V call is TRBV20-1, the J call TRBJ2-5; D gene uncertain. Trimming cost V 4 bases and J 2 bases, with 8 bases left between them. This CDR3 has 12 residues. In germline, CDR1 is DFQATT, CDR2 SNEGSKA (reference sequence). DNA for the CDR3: TGCAGTGCTACAGGTCCGCAAGAGACCCAGTACTTC. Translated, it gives CSATGPQETQYF.

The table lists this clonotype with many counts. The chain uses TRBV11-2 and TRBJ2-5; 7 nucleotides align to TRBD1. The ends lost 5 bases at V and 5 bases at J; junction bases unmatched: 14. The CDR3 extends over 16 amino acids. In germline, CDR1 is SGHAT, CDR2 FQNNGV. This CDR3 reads CASSAQRQGLAETQYF. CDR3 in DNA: TGTGCCAGCAGCGCTCAGAGACAGGGATTAGCCGAGACCCAGTACTTC.

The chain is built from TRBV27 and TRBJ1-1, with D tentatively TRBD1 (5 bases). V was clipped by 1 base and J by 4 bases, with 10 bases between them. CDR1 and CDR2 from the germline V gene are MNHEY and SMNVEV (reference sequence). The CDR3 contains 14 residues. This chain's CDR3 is CASSLFRGGTEAFF. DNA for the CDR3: TGTGCCAGCAGTTTATTTCGGGGGGGCACTGAAGCTTTCTTT.

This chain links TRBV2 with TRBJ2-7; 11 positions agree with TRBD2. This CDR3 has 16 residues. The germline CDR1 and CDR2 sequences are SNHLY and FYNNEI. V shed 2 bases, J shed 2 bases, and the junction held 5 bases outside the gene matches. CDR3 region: CASSEQLAGVTYEQYF. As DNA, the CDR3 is TGTGCCAGCAGTGAACAACTAGCGGGAGTAACCTACGAGCAGTACTTC.